Described below is a single T cell receptor (beta chain) sequence and its context. This clone has a handful of counts. Its specific antigen is unknown. Base qualities are not at hand, and no much larger clone is one base apart. The CDR3 starts with the cysteine, ends with the phenylalanine, and has 13 residues. The read is trimmed to its CDR3 DNA, 39 bases read in frame from base 1. Sequences MNHEY (CDR1) and SVGAGI (CDR2) are obtained from the germline V gene. V drops 5 bases and J drops 9 bases, leaving 14 bases in between. A single peripheral blood draw of about 116 mL on average was collected from each donor into heparinised tubes. Naive, central memory, regulatory and stem cell-like memory CD4+ T cells were sorted on a BD FACSAria II using a panel including CD45RO, CCR7, CD25, CD127, CD95 and CD27. Purity was above 95% for every sorted population. PBMCs were separated immediately by Lymphoprep density gradient centrifugation and were stained directly, without being cultured. So that batch effects would be minimized, each experiment stained and sorted samples in pairs, pairing one healthy donor with one patient.

The entire isolated RNA was reverse transcribed using the High Capacity cDNA Reverse Transcription Kit, and thus expressed TCRB transcripts were sequenced. Deep immunoSEQ sequencing was performed on naive, central memory and regulatory T cell samples, with an average of roughly 3.5 million total reads per sample. After sorted cells were lysed in RLT buffer, RNA was extracted with DNase-treated RNeasy Micro or Mini kits, with the choice depending on cell number. Each cell subset was processed separately to prevent cross-contamination, with patient and healthy donor samples processed together. The immunoSEQ multiplex PCR was used to amplify TCRB sequences from cDNA, generating 87-bp fragments that spanned the CDR3 region. Sequencing of the amplicons was done on the Illumina HiSeq platform. Under the source paper's analysis protocol: Synthetic template baselines were used to correct PCR bias computationally, reads within Hamming distance 2 were collapsed, and singletons that could not be merged were discarded. By aligning reads against IMGT, V, D and J genes, CDR3 length, and insertions or deletions at six rearrangement sites were assigned. Within each subset, clonotype counts were normalized to sorted cell number, after which true diversity and Gini coefficients were computed with the tcR R package. The overlap coefficient, calculated on TCRB nucleotide sequences, was used to quantify repertoire sharing. Out-of-frame TCRB sequences from naive cells were analyzed to stand in for the pre-selection repertoire. TCRdb mirrors the immuneACCESS table, restricted to in-frame sequences. Some clones are absent from its copies; in checked studies, under half trace to an unresolved V gene, and the reason for the others is unknown. V and J calls and clone size are given by that table; D and trimming were obtained from the DNA. Counted in this sample were hundreds of thousands of clones; 17% of them appeared once. The ten most abundant clones make up 0.02% to 0.025% of the sample.

This entry belongs to a study of beta chain features in type 1 diabetes (dated by TCRdb to 2016 to 2019). Regarding the complete study: Mean age, gender distribution, total cell number and subset yield were not different between patients and healthy donors. Whereas all 30 or so donors provided naive and central memory subsets, regulatory and stem cell-like memory subsets were isolated from just 8 patients and roughly eight healthy donors. A total of roughly 98,000,000 sorted cells were examined across all samples, and RNA yield correlated strongly with the number of cells per subset. The study compared TCRB repertoires of sorted circulating CD4+ T cell subsets between recently diagnosed type 1 diabetes patients and matched healthy donors.

Beyond this particular receptor, the publication reports: Patients with type 1 diabetes made fewer insertions and deleted more nucleotides at VDJ recombination sites, implying thymic rearrangement abnormalities. Shorter templates might have been favored by PCR, but patient and control samples were amplified and corrected together, so both groups would have been affected equally by any skew. Because cDNA rather than genomic DNA was sequenced, highly expressing activated cells could have been over-represented, although no difference in activation and CD3 levels was found between groups. Because small numbers of individuals were included in the HLA sub-analyses, any influence of HLA type on TCRB rearrangement was left unresolved. Type 1 diabetes patients showed a moderate but significant shortening of TCRB CDR3 length in all four CD4+ subsets. Naive, central memory and regulatory TCRB repertoires appeared more similar among patients than among healthy donors.

This receptor chain uses TRBV6-5 and TRBJ2-1, with an unclear D gene assignment. The sequencing sample was made of naive CD4+ T cells from blood. What the cell subset or site label conveys for this sample: true naive CD4+ T cells. The sequence derives from a woman aged 18 to 35 in good health. The CDR3 region: CASSPGLKTEQFF. The DNA sequence follows: TGTGCCAGCAGTCCGGGCCTGAAAACTGAGCAGTTCTTC.